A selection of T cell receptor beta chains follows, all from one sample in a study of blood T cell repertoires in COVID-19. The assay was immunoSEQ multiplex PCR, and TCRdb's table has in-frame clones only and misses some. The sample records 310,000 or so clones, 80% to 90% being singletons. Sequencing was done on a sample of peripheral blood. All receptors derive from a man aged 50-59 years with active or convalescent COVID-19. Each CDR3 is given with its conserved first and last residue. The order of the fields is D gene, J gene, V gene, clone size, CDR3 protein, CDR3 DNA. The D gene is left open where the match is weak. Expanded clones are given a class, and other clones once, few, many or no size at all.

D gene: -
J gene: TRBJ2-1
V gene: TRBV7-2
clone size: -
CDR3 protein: CASSLRTVSLSGEQFF
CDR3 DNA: TGTGCCAGCAGTTTAAGGACAGTAAGCCTTTCTGGGGAGCAGTTCTTC

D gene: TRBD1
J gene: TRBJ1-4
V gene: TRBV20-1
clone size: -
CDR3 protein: CSARRQGKLFF
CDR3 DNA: TGCAGTGCTCGACGACAGGGAAAACTGTTTTTT

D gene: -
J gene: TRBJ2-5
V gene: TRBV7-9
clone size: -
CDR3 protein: CASSLSLGRGRMYQETQYF
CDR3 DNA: TGTGCCAGCAGCTTAAGTCTCGGCAGGGGGAGGATGTACCAAGAGACCCAGTACTTC

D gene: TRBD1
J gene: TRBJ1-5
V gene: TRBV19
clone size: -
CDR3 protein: CASSFTGDSNQPQHF
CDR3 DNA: TGTGCCAGTAGTTTCACAGGGGATAGCAATCAGCCCCAGCATTTT

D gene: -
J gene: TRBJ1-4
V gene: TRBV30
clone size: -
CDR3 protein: CAWSVSGAGKYEKLFF
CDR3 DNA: TGTGCCTGGAGTGTTTCAGGGGCAGGGAAGTATGAAAAACTGTTTTTT

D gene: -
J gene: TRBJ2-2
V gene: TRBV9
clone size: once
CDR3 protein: CASSVVGGGTGELFF
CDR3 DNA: TGTGCCAGCAGCGTAGTTGGGGGCGGCACCGGGGAGCTGTTTTTT

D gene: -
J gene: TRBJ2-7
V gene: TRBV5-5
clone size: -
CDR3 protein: CASSLAGPYEQYF
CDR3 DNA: TGTGCCAGCAGCTTGGCGGGTCCCTACGAGCAGTACTTC

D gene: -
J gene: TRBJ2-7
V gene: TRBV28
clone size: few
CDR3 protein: CATIGSLFYEQYF
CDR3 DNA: TGTGCCACCATAGGGAGTCTATTCTACGAGCAGTACTTC

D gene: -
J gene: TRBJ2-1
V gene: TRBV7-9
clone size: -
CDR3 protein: CASSPESEAYNEQFF
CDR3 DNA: TGTGCCAGCAGCCCAGAGTCCGAGGCCTACAATGAGCAGTTCTTC

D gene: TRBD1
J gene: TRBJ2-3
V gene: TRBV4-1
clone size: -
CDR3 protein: CASSQDGTGGDTQYF
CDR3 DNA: TGCGCCAGCAGCCAAGATGGGACAGGGGGTGATACGCAGTATTTT

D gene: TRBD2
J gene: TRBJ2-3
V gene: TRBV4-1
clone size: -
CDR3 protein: CASRTSGGASDTQYF
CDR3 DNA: TGCGCCAGCAGGACTAGCGGGGGGGCCTCGGATACGCAGTATTTT

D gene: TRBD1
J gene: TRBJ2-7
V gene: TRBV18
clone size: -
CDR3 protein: CASSPPGQGAYEQYF
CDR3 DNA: TGTGCCAGCTCACCACCAGGACAGGGGGCTTACGAGCAGTACTTC

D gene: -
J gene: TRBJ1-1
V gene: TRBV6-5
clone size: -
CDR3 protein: CASSYSKQAFF
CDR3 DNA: TGTGCCAGCAGTTACTCCAAGCAAGCTTTCTTT

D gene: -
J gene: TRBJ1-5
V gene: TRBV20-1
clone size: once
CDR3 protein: CSASRSEDQPQHF
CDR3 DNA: TGCAGTGCTAGTAGGTCGGAGGATCAGCCCCAGCATTTT

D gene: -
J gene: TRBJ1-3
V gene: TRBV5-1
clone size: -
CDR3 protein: CASSLAGEGSGNTIYF
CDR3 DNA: TGCGCCAGCAGCTTGGCCGGGGAGGGCTCTGGAAACACCATATATTTT

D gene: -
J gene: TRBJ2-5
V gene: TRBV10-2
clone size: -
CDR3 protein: CASSGYGLQETQYF
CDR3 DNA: TGCGCCAGCAGTGGATACGGGTTACAAGAGACCCAGTACTTC

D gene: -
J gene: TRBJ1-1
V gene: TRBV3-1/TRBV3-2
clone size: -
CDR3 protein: CASSYAGNTEAFF
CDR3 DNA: TGTGCCAGCAGTTACGCCGGGAACACTGAAGCTTTCTTT

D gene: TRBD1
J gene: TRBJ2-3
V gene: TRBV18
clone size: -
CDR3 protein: CASSPPGQFGTDTQYF
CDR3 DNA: TGTGCCAGCTCACCCCCGGGACAGTTTGGCACAGATACGCAGTATTTT

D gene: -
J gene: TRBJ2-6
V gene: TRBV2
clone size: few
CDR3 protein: CASSEVGGPEDIMPF
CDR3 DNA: TGTGCCAGCAGTGAAGTAGGAGGGCCTGAGGACATAATGCCTTTC

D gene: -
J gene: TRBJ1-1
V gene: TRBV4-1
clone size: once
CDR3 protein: CASSQEEGSGNTEAFF
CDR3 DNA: TGCGCCAGCAGCCAAGAGGAGGGCAGCGGGAACACTGAAGCTTTCTTT

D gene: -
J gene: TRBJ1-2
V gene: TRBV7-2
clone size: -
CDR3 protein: CASSLPRRVGDHYGYTF
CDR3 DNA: TGTGCCAGCAGCTTACCCCGACGCGTCGGAGACCACTATGGCTACACCTTC

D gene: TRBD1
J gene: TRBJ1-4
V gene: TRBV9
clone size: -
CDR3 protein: CASSILTGNEKLFF
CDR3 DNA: TGTGCCAGCAGCATTCTGACAGGGAATGAAAAACTGTTTTTT

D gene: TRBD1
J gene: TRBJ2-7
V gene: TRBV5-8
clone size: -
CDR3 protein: CASSAGTAAFSYEQYF
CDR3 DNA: TGTGCCAGCAGCGCTGGGACAGCAGCTTTCTCCTACGAGCAGTACTTC

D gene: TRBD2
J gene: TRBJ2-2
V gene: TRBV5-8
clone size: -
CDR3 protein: CASSFADSSGSWTGELFF
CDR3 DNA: TGTGCCAGCAGCTTCGCCGATTCTAGCGGGAGTTGGACCGGGGAGCTGTTTTTT

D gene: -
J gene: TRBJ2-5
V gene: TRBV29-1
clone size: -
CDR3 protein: CSVGTRYQETQYF
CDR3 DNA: TGCAGCGTTGGGACAAGGTACCAAGAGACCCAGTACTTC

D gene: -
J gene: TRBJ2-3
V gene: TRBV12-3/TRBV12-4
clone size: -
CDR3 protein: CASSLVRGTQYF
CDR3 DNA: TGTGCCAGCAGTCTAGTGCGCGGTACGCAGTATTTT

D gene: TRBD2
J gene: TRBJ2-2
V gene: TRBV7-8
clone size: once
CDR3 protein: CASSLETSGGTGELFF
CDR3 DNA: TGTGCCAGCAGCTTAGAAACTAGCGGGGGCACCGGGGAGCTGTTTTTT

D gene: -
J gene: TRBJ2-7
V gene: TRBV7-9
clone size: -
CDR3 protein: CASSLGRTAPYEQYF
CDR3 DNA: TGTGCCAGCAGCTTAGGGCGGACAGCCCCCTACGAGCAGTACTTC